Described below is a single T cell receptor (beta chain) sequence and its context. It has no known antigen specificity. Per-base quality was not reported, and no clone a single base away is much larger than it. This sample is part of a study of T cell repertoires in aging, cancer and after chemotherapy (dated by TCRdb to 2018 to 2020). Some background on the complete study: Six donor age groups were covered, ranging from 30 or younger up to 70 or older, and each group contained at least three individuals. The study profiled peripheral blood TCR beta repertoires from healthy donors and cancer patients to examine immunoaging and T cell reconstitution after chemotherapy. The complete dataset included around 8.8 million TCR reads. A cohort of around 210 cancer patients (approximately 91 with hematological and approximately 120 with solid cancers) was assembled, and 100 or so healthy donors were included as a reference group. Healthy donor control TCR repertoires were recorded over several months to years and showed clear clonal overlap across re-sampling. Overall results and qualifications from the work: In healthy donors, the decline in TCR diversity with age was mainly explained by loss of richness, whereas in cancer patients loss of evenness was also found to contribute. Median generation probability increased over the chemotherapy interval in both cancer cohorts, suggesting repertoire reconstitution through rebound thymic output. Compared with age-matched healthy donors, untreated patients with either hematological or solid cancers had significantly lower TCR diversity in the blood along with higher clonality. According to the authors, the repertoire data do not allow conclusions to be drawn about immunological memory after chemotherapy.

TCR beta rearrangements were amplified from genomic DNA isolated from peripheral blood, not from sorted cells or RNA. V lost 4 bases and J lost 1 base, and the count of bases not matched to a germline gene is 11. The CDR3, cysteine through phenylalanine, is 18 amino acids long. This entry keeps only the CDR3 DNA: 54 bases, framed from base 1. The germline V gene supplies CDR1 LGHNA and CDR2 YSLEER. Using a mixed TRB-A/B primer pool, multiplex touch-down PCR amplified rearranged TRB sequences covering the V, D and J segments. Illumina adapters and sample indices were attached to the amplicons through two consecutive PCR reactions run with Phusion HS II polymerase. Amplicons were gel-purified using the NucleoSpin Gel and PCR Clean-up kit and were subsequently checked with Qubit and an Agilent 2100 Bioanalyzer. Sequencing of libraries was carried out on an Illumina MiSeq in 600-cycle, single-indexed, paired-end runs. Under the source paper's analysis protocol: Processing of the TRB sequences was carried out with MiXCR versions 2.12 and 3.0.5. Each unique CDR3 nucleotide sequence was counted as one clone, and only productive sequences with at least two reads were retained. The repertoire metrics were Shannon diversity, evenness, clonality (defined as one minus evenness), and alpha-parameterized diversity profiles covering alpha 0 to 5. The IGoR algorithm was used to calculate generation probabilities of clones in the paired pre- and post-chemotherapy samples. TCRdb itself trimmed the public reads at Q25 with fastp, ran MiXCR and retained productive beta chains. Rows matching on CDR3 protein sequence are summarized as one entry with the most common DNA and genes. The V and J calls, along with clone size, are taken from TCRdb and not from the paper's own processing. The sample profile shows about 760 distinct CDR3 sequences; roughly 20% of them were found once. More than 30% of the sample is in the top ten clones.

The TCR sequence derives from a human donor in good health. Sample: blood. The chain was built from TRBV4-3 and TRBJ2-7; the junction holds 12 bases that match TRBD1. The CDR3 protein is CASSPTRDRGRQSYEQYF. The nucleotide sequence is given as TGCGCCAGCAGCCCGACCCGGGACAGGGGGCGGCAGTCCTACGAGCAGTACTTC.